This T cell receptor (beta chain) was captured by sequencing in a study of T cells in Graves' hyperthyroidism and ophthalmopathy. Amplification of TCR beta CDR3 regions used RNA as the template. Primed by the HTBI set, a first-round RT-PCR was run on the TCR CDR3. TCRdb processed the multiplex PCR reads anew with MiXCR; each CDR3 protein has one entry. The sample has roughly 710,000 distinct CDR3 sequences; around 40% are singletons. Germline lookup yields CDR1 SEHNR and CDR2 FQNEAQ (reference sequence). The CDR3 totals 12 residues. V lost 5 bases and J 8 bases, leaving 12 bases between the germline ends. This clonotype was picked up a small number of times.

This sequence originates from a woman between 35 and 50 years old with Graves' hyperthyroidism. The specimen sequenced was blood. The chain uses TRBV7-9 and TRBJ1-2; the D gene is possibly TRBD1 (5 bases). The CDR3 loop is CASSHRDSGYTF. The CDR3 coding sequence is TGTGCCAGCAGCCACCGGGACTCAGGCTACACCTTC. Looking up the rest from reference TRBV7-9 and TRBJ1-2 gives the full variable domain: DTGVSQNPRHKITKRGQNVTFRCDPISEHNRLYWYRQTLGQGPEFLTYFQNEAQLEKSRLLSDRFSAERPKGSFSTLEIQRTEQGDSAMYLCASSHRDSGYTFGSGTRLTVV.